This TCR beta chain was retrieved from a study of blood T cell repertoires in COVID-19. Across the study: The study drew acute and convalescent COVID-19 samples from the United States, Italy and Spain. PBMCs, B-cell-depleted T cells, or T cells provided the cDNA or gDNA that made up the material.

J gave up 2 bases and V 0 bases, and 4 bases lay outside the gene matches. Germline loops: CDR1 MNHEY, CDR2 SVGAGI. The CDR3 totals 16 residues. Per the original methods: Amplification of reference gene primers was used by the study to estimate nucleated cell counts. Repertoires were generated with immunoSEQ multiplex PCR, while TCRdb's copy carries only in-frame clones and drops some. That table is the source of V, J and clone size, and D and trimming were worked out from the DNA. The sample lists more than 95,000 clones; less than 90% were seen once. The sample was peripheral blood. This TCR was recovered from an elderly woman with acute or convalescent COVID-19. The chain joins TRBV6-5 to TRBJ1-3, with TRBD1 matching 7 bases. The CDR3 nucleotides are TGTGCCAGCAGTTACTCTGGACAGGCCACTGGAAACACCATATATTTT. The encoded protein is CASSYSGQATGNTIYF.